The sample holds many counts of the clone carrying this TCR beta chain. No antigen is known for it. Time point in this sample: newly diagnosed GD, antithyroid drugs for less than 3 months. Researchers made the TCR library from RNA that was extracted from PBMCs. Peripheral blood, around 9 milliliters per patient, was collected in EDTA tubes. Through Arm-PCR of CDR3 regions and iRepertoire HTBI primers, TCR beta libraries were built. From the multiplex PCR reads, TCRdb called clonotypes with MiXCR, one entry per CDR3 protein. The profile shows about 530,000 distinct CDR3 sequences, approximately 16% of them singletons. Losses at the gene ends were 5 bases for V and 5 bases for J; bases not matched to a gene: 7. The CDR3 is 14 residues long. The sample is drawn from a study of regulatory T cells in long-lasting Graves disease. Whole-study findings and limits: Persistent patients had a count of shared public clonotypes (around 2,500) that exceeded that of new patients (approximately 1,000).

These data also featured in a second study, about T cells in Graves' hyperthyroidism and ophthalmopathy. From that paper: From stable hyperthyroidism, ophthalmopathy was set apart by a 13 V-J model.

The sequences come from peripheral blood mononuclear cells (PBMCs), collected at new diagnosis, from a patient treated with antithyroid drugs. The chain uses TRBV12-3 or TRBV12-4 and TRBJ2-5; TRBD2 aligns across 8 bases. The receptor was isolated from a woman in her forties or fifties with Graves disease. CDR3 in DNA: TGTGCCAGCAGTATCACGGGGGGGCAGGAGACCCAGTACTTC. Its protein is CASSITGGQETQYF.